One T cell receptor beta chain is described in this entry. Time point denoted: blood 2 weeks post-SBRT. Treatment of the sample: 15 Gy SBRT to primary tumor, nephrectomy 4 weeks later. This renal cell carcinoma was of the clear cell type. This sample stems from a study of radiation and T cells in renal cell carcinoma. Profiling relied on immunoSEQ multiplex PCR, and the TCRdb table lists in-frame clones only, not all of them. There are 150,000 or so clones in the sample; approximately 86% occur only once, and 10% to 15% lies in the top ten. The sequence came from a woman aged 45-65 years with renal cell carcinoma. Sequenced here: blood, sampled from a patient whose treatment included radiotherapy and nephrectomy.

CDR3 nucleotides: TGTGCCAGCTCAGATGGAGAGACCCAGTACTTC. The encoded protein is CASSDGETQYF. J is TRBJ2-5 and V is TRBV18; D gene unclear. CDR3 length: 11 amino acids. The germline V gene has CDR1 KGHSH and CDR2 LQKENI. Trimming cost V 5 bases and J 4 bases, with 5 bases left between them.